The TCR beta chain under discussion was sequenced for a study of beta chain features in type 1 diabetes. General study results and limits: Researchers cautioned that cDNA sequencing could over-represent cells with high TCR expression. Among type 1 diabetes patients, VDJ junctions had fewer insertions and more deletions. Type 1 diabetes patients showed a moderate but significant shortening of TCRB CDR3s in all four CD4+ subsets.

In its sample, this clone was seen a few times. Antigen unknown. Stem cell-like memory, regulatory, central memory and naive CD4+ cells were sorted via CD45RO/CCR7/CD25/CD127/CD95/CD27. The CDR3 is 13 residues long. V dropped 3 bases and J dropped 7 bases, with 10 bases sitting between them. Germline CDR1 reads SEHNR; CDR2 reads FQNEAQ (reference sequence). The sequenced template was cDNA made from the entire isolated RNA. Data came from immunoSEQ multiplex PCR; TCRdb stores just in-frame clones and leaves some out. The repertoire holds hundreds of thousands of clones, around 28% seen once, with roughly 0.066% in the top ten.

The rearrangement joins TRBV7-9 to TRBJ2-1, with a weak D call TRBD2 (5 bases). The sequencing input was naive CD4+ T cells from blood. The TCR was taken from a man younger than 30 in good health. For the CDR3, the DNA is TGTGCCAGCAGCTTGGCACTAGGAAATGAGCAGTTCTTC. Translated: CASSLALGNEQFF. The complete variable domain, with remaining parts taken from reference TRBV7-9 and TRBJ2-1, reads DTGVSQNPRHKITKRGQNVTFRCDPISEHNRLYWYRQTLGQGPEFLTYFQNEAQLEKSRLLSDRFSAERPKGSFSTLEIQRTEQGDSAMYLCASSLALGNEQFFGPGTRLTVL.